This T cell receptor (beta chain) was sequenced during a study of shared clonotypes between healthy human individuals. Study summary: There were three CD4 naive, three CD4 memory, two CD8 naive and one CD8 memory plates per donor.

A CD45RA-negative memory subset and a CD45RA+ naive subset were separated from the CD4+ cells. Sequencing was at deep level. Method: immunoSEQ multiplex PCR; TCRdb's copy keeps in-frame clones and lacks some. The table shows around 980,000 clones, with about 80% occurring only once. Deletions cut 0 bases from V and 10 bases from J, with 13 bases between. The CDR3 extends over 13 amino acids. The V gene's germline CDR1 is SGHRS and CDR2 YFSETQ. This receptor was taken from a man aged 18 to 30 in good health. Some clones in this sample may be carry-over from other donors' samples. The rearrangement uses TRBV5-1 and TRBJ1-1, with a tentative D call TRBD1 (5 bases). The specimen sequenced was memory CD4+ T cells from PBMCs. Subset here: CD45RA-negative fraction. CDR3 sequence (DNA): TGCGCCAGCAGCTTGGGGGGCACTTTGAGAGCTTTCTTT. Residues: CASSLGGTLRAFF.